This T cell receptor (beta chain) was retrieved from a study of shared clonotypes between healthy human individuals. Clones were sequenced by immunoSEQ multiplex PCR, and TCRdb holds only the in-frame ones, with some missing. The data contain approximately 2.5 million clones, 80% to 95% of them singletons. From germline, CDR1 is MNHNY and CDR2 SVGAGI (reference sequence). Trimming removed 2 bases from V and 4 bases from J, with 17 bases in between. CDR3 length: 16 residues. Researchers partitioned CD4+ cells into CD45RA+ naive and CD45RA-negative memory subsets. The TCR sequence derives from a man younger than 35 in good health. Some clones in this sample may be carry-over from other donors' samples. J is TRBJ1-2 and V is TRBV6-6; D is perhaps TRBD1 (5 bases). Source material: naive CD4+ T cells from PBMCs. Described subset: CD45RA+ positively selected. CDR3 DNA sequence: TGTGCCAGCAGTTACGGTCACATGGGGCCCAGCTATGGCTACACCTTC. This gives the protein CASSYGHMGPSYGYTF.